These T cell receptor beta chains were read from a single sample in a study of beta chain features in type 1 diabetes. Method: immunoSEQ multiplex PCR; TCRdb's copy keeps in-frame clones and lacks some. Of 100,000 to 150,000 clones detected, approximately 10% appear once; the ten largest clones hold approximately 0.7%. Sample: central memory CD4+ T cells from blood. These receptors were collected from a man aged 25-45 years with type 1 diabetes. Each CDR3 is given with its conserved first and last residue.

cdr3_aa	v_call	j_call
CATRRQGIDTQYF	TRBV19	TRBJ2-3
CASSLSRTSGGETQYF	TRBV19	TRBJ2-5
CASSVGVSGTDTQYF	TRBV9	TRBJ2-3
CSVATGGNQPQHF	TRBV29-1	TRBJ1-5
CASSYRDRGFGEQYF	TRBV18	TRBJ2-7
CASSQEGAGGSDTQYF	TRBV11-2	TRBJ2-3
CASSSRPQGGVAQYF	TRBV27	TRBJ2-5
CASSPGSGGPEQYF	TRBV9	TRBJ2-7
CASSTQRGSDEQYF	TRBV25-1	TRBJ2-7
CASSPRTSGGANEQFF	TRBV18	TRBJ2-1
CASSEFRTSGGDTQYF	TRBV25-1	TRBJ2-3
CASSLGRSSEAQHF	TRBV7-2	TRBJ1-5
CASSLVPRNNEQFF	TRBV5-5	TRBJ2-1
CASSPPTGGRETQYF	TRBV18	TRBJ2-5
CASSLDRDTEAFF	TRBV7-2	TRBJ1-1
CASTGPGETQYF	TRBV2	TRBJ2-5
CAISPSGNTDTQYF	TRBV10-3	TRBJ2-3
CASILAGGTDTQYF	TRBV2	TRBJ2-3
CASSLDRSYEQYF	TRBV2	TRBJ2-7
CASSPARPGTQYF	TRBV4-2	TRBJ2-3
CASSVRPDSVNEQFF	TRBV4-3	TRBJ2-1
CASSKGRLDYEQYF	TRBV7-2	TRBJ2-7
CASSPQITGELFF	TRBV4-3	TRBJ2-2
CASSSTGGAGNTIYF	TRBV27	TRBJ1-3
CASSFSGGSYNEQFF	TRBV11-2	TRBJ2-1
CASKVASGDYEQYF	TRBV19	TRBJ2-7
CASSLAGRGSTEAFF	TRBV7-9	TRBJ1-1
CASSSRDRMNTEAFF	TRBV6-5	TRBJ1-1
CASSQPLTGSGGELFF	TRBV4-2	TRBJ2-2
CASSYNYGYTF	TRBV28	TRBJ1-2
CASSGEARYGYTF	TRBV5-1	TRBJ1-2
CASSPGRDTRTRETQYF	TRBV11-2	TRBJ2-5
CASTTTGSDTIYF	TRBV4-1	TRBJ1-3
CASSPGRDSHNEQFF	TRBV7-2	TRBJ2-1
CASSKRGTGANVLTF	TRBV6-6	TRBJ2-6
CASSQFLQETQYF	TRBV14	TRBJ2-5
CASSFRAGETNEQFF	TRBV5-1	TRBJ2-1
CAWSEGAGVGETQYF	TRBV30	TRBJ2-5
CASSYTAKNIQYF	TRBV6-5	TRBJ2-4
CSITGGPSDTQYF	TRBV29-1	TRBJ2-3
CASLGLNTEAFF	TRBV11-1	TRBJ1-1
CASSQERGAYEQYF	TRBV4-2	TRBJ2-7